This paragraph covers one T cell receptor (beta chain) sequence. The sample originates from a study of blood T cell repertoires in COVID-19. Study-level information: Both acute and convalescent COVID-19 samples were obtained from the United States, Italy and Spain. T cells, B-cell-depleted T cells, or PBMCs supplied cDNA or gDNA.

In the authors' workflow: Reference gene primer amplification yielded estimated nucleated cell counts. Profiled with immunoSEQ multiplex PCR; TCRdb holds only in-frame clones, not every one. V, J and clone size reflect that table, while D and trimming were determined from the DNA. This table has over 120,000 clones, about 90% appearing once. Sequenced material: peripheral blood. This receptor was identified in a woman aged 45-60 years with acute or convalescent COVID-19.

CDR3 sequence: CAAATTQKQLDGYTF. The CDR3 coding sequence is TGTGCCGCAGCAACCACACAGAAACAATTGGATGGCTACACCTTC. V gene TRBV28 combines with J gene TRBJ1-2; D is unresolved. V was shortened by 11 bases and J by 6 bases, with 25 bases between the two germline ends. Germline assignment: CDR1 MDHEN and CDR2 SYDVKM. The CDR3 is made up of 15 amino acids.